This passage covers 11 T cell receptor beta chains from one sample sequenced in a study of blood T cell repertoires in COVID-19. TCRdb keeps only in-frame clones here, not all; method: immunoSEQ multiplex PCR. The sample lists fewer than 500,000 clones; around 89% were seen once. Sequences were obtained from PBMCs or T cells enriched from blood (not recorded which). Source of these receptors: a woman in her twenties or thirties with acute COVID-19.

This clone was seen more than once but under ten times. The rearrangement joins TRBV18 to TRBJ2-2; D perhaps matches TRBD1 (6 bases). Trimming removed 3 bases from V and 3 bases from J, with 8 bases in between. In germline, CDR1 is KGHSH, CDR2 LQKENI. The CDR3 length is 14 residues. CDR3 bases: TGTGCCAGCTCACCCCGGACAGACACCGGGGAGCTGTTTTTT. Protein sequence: CASSPRTDTGELFF.

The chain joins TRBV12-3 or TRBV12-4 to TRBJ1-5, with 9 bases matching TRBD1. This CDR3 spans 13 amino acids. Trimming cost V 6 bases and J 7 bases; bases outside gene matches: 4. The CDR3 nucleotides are TGTGCCAGCAGAGGACAGGGGTCCCAGCCCCAGCATTTT. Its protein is CASRGQGSQPQHF.

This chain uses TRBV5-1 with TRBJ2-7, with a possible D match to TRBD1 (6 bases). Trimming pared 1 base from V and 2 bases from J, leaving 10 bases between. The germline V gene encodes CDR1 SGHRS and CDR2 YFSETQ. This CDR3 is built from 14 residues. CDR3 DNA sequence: TGCGCCAGCAGCTTGAATCCAGGGGCCTACGAGCAGTACTTC. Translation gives CASSLNPGAYEQYF.

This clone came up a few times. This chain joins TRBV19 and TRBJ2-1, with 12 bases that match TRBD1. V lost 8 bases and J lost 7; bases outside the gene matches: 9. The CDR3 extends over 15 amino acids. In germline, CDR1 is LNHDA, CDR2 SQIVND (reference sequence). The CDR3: CASEAGTGGKNEQFF. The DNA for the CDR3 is TGTGCCAGTGAGGCCGGGACAGGGGGCAAGAATGAGCAGTTCTTC.

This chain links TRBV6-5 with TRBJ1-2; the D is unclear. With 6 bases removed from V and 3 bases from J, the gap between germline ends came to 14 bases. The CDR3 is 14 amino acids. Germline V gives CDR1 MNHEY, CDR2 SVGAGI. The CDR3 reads CASSVERIDYGYTF. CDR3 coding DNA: TGTGCCAGCAGCGTCGAGCGTATAGACTATGGCTACACCTTC.

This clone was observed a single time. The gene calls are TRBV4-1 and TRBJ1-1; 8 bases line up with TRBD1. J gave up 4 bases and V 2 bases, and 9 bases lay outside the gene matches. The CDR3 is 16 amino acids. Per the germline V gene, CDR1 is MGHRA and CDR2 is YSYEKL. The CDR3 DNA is TGCGCCAGCAGCCAATTTAGCAGGGGGCTGGGCACTGAAGCTTTCTTT. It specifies CASSQFSRGLGTEAFF.

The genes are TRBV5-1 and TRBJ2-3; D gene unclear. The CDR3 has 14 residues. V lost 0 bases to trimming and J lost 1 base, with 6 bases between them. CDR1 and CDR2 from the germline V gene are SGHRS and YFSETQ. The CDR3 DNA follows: TGCGCCAGCAGCTTGGGATCAGGCACAGATACGCAGTATTTT. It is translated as CASSLGSGTDTQYF.

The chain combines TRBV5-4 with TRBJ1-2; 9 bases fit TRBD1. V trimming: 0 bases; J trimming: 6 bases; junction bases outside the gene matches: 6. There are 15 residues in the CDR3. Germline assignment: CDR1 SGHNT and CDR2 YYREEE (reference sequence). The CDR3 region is CASSLGRTGADGYTF. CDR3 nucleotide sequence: TGTGCCAGCAGCTTGGGACGGACAGGGGCAGATGGCTACACCTTC.

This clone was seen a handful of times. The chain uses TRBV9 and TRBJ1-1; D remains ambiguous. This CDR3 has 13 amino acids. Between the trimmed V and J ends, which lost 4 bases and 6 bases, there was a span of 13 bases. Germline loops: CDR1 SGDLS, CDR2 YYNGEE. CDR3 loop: CASSPVNTPEAFF. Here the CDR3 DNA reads TGTGCCAGCAGCCCGGTAAATACCCCTGAAGCTTTCTTT.

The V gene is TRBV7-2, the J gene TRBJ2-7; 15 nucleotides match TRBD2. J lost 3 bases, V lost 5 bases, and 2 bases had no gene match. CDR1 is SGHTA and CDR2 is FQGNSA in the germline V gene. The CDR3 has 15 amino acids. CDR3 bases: TGTGCCAGCAGCCCGGGACTAGCGGGGGGCTACGAGCAGTACTTC. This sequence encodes CASSPGLAGGYEQYF. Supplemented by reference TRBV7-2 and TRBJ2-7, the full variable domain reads GAGVSQSPSNKVTEKGKDVELRCDPISGHTALYWYRQSLGQGLEFLIYFQGNSAPDKSGLPSDRFSAERTGGSVSTLTIQRTQQEDSAVYLCASSPGLAGGYEQYFGPGTRLTVT.

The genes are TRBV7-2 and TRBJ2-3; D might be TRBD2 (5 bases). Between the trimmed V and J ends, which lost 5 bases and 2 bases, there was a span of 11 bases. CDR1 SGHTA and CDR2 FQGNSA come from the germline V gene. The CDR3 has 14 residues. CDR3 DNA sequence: TGTGCCAGCAGCCCGTTGACTACCACAGATACGCAGTATTTT. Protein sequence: CASSPLTTTDTQYF.